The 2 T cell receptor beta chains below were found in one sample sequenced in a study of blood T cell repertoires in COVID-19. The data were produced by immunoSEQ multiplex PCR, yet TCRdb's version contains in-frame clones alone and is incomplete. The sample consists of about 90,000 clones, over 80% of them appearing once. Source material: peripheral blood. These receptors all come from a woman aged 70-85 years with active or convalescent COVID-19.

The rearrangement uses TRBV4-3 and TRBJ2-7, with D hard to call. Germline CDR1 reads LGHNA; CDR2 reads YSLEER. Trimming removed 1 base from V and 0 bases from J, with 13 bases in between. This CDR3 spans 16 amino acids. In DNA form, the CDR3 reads TGCGCCAGCAGCCAAGGAACGCAGTTCCCCTCCTACGAGCAGTACTTC. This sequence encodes CASSQGTQFPSYEQYF.

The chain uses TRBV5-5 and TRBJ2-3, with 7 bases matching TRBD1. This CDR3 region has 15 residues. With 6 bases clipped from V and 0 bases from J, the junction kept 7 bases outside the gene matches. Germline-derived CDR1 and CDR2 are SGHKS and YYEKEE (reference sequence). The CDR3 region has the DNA TGTGCCAGCAACATACAGGGGCTTAGCACAGATACGCAGTATTTT. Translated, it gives CASNIQGLSTDTQYF.